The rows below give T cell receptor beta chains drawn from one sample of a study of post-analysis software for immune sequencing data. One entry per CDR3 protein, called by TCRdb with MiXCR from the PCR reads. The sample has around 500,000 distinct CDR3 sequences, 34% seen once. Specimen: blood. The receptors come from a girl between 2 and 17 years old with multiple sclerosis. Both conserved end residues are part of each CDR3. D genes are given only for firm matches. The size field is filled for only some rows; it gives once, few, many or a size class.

CASRGGHSNTGELFF TGTGCCTCGCGCGGAGGGCACTCGAACACCGGGGAGCTGTTTTTT TRBJ2-2 . . TRBV6-5
CASSQNSGGAEQYF TGTGCCAGCAGCCAGAATAGCGGGGGGGCCGAGCAGTACTTC TRBJ2-7 TRBD2 . TRBV28
CASSPYLRGASYDEQFF TGTGCCAGCAGCCCGTACTTGAGGGGGGCGTCCTACGATGAGCAGTTCTTC TRBJ2-1 . . TRBV7-2
CASSLFGARGSYEQYF TGTGCCAGCAGCTTATTTGGGGCCCGCGGCTCCTACGAGCAGTACTTC TRBJ2-7 . few TRBV7-8
CSARASCGYTF TGCAGTGCTAGAGCATCATGTGGCTACACCTTC TRBJ1-2 . . TRBV20-1
CSVEDREYEQYF TGCAGCGTTGAGGACAGGGAATACGAGCAGTACTTC TRBJ2-7 TRBD1 few TRBV29-1
CASSYRTLKTGELFF TGTGCCAGCAGTTACCGTACCCTCAAAACCGGGGAGCTGTTTTTT TRBJ2-2 . . TRBV6-5
CASSGAGTEQYF TGCGCCAGCAGCGGAGCCGGGACAGAACAGTACTTC TRBJ2-4 TRBD1 few TRBV5-1
CASSRGQESSYNEQFF TGCGCCAGCAGCCGAGGACAGGAAAGCTCCTACAATGAGCAGTTCTTC TRBJ2-1 TRBD1 . TRBV5-1
CASSLASGGNNEQFF TGCGCCAGCAGCTTGGCAAGCGGGGGTAACAATGAGCAGTTCTTC TRBJ2-1 TRBD2 many TRBV5-1
CSALVTSGGYTRTQYF TGCAGTGCTCTCGTGACTAGCGGGGGGTACACGCGGACGCAGTATTTT TRBJ2-3 TRBD2 . TRBV20-1
CASSLWDRGLNEQFF TGCGCCAGCAGCTTGTGGGACAGGGGGCTAAATGAGCAGTTCTTC TRBJ2-1 TRBD1 . TRBV5-1
CSVDRRGSTDTQYF TGCAGCGTTGACCGGCGGGGGAGCACAGATACGCAGTATTTT TRBJ2-3 TRBD2 few TRBV29-1
CASRTGGVGYGYTF TGTGCCAGCAGGACAGGGGGCGTCGGCTATGGCTACACCTTC TRBJ1-2 TRBD1 . TRBV12-3/TRBV12-4
CATSEIVRGGEQFF TGTGCCACCAGTGAGATAGTCAGAGGGGGTGAGCAGTTCTTC TRBJ2-1 . . TRBV24-1
CASRLSGSQSYEQYF TGTGCCAGCAGATTGAGCGGGTCCCAATCCTACGAGCAGTACTTC TRBJ2-7 . once TRBV6-6
CASRPDEVGEQYF TGTGCCAGCAGGCCCGACGAGGTTGGCGAGCAGTACTTC TRBJ2-7 . . TRBV6-1
CASSSRGYERYF TGTGCCAGCAGCTCGCGGGGGTACGAGCGGTACTTC TRBJ2-7 TRBD2 . TRBV3-1
CASSSLLGTQYF TGTGCCAGCAGCTCCCTGTTGGGTACGCAGTATTTT TRBJ2-3 . few TRBV11-2
CASSLEGLAGEGETQYF TGTGCCAGCAGCTTAGAAGGACTAGCGGGCGAAGGGGAGACCCAGTACTTC TRBJ2-5 TRBD2 . TRBV11-2
CASSSSGAYGYTF TGTGCCAGCAGTTCCTCAGGGGCCTATGGCTACACCTTC TRBJ1-2 . . TRBV6-5